Shown below are 14 T cell receptor beta chains from a single sample sequenced in a study of cytomegalovirus exposure and HLA in healthy donors. The PCR employed 60 Vbeta primers together with 13 Jbeta primers. The repertoire was sequenced with immunoSEQ multiplex PCR; TCRdb's copy has only in-frame clones and lacks some. Altogether approximately 130,000 clones are present, around 78% being singletons, with the ten largest covering 6.3%. Material: PBMCs. Source of these receptors: a woman in her thirties or forties in good health and CMV-seronegative.

The sample holds a few counts of this clone. The chain couples TRBV5-4 to TRBJ1-2, with 7 bases matching TRBD1. V lost 4 bases and J lost 8; bases outside the gene matches: 11. The CDR3 consists of 14 residues. CDR1 and CDR2 (germline): SGHNT, YYREEE (reference sequence). The CDR3 DNA reads as TGTGCCAGCAGCCAACCCGACAGGGCTTCGGGCTACACCTTC. It encodes CASSQPDRASGYTF.

The chain is built from TRBV5-6 and TRBJ2-3, with 8 bases that match TRBD1. This CDR3 comprises 16 residues. The V gene's germline CDR1 is SGHDT and CDR2 YYEEEE. V shed 4 bases, J shed 6 bases, and the junction held 13 bases outside the gene matches. The CDR3, as DNA: TGTGCCAGCAGCCCAAGTCCGGGACAGGCAGCGGATACGCAGTATTTT. Amino acid sequence: CASSPSPGQAADTQYF.

The chain combines TRBV6-4 with TRBJ1-3; D not certain. Germline V CDR1 and CDR2: MRHNA, SNTAGT. V was clipped by 2 bases and J by 0 bases, with 8 bases between them. There are 15 residues in the CDR3. CDR3 in DNA: TGTGCCAGCAGTGACCCCCGGGACTCTGGAAACACCATATATTTT. Translating gives CASSDPRDSGNTIYF.

The chain has TRBV2 and TRBJ2-7; 10 bases match TRBD2. Germline CDR1 SNHLY, CDR2 FYNNEI. Germline trimming cut 4 bases from V and 4 bases from J; bases unmatched to any gene: 7. The length of the CDR3 is 15 residues. Written as DNA, the CDR3 is TGTGCCAGCAGTGGGGGGAGAGCGGGAGGGTACGAGCAGTACTTC. Protein sequence: CASSGGRAGGYEQYF.

The chain links TRBV5-3 to TRBJ1-5; 7 bases match TRBD1. TRBV5-3 is recorded as an ORF, its role being uncertain. V dropped 4 bases and J dropped 3; count of bases not matched to a gene: 13. This CDR3 is 17 amino acids long. The CDR3: CARSNNRGELPNQPQHF. CDR3 DNA: TGTGCCAGAAGCAATAACAGGGGAGAATTGCCCAATCAGCCCCAGCATTTT.

V gene TRBV5-4 combines with J gene TRBJ2-3; the D gene is possibly TRBD2 (6 bases). With 7 bases removed from V and 2 bases from J, the gap between germline ends came to 14 bases. Per germline, CDR1 SGHNT and CDR2 YYREEE (reference sequence). The CDR3 covers 14 residues. The CDR3 DNA sequence: TGTGCCAGCTATCAAAGCGGGCACACAGATACGCAGTATTTT. Translated, it gives CASYQSGHTDTQYF.

This clone was observed a single time. This chain joins TRBV28 and TRBJ2-7, with D unresolved. The CDR3 runs 11 residues. Per the germline V gene, CDR1 is MDHEN and CDR2 is SYDVKM. Deletions cut 11 bases from V and 1 base from J, with 9 bases between. The CDR3 DNA reads as TGTGCCGTACGGTATTCCTACGAGCAGTACTTC. Its protein product is CAVRYSYEQYF.

V and J are TRBV6-5 and TRBJ2-3, with 9 positions matching TRBD1. With V trimmed by 4 bases and J by 4 bases, 6 bases remained unmatched. Germline V gene sequence: CDR1 MNHEY, CDR2 SVGAGI. The CDR3 covers 15 residues. CDR3 nucleotide sequence: TGTGCCAGCAGTTCGGGACAGGGCTGGGCAGATACGCAGTATTTT. It translates to CASSSGQGWADTQYF.

In DNA, the CDR3 is TGTGCCAGCAGTTACGGGGCTCTCACTGAAGCTTTCTTT. Its translation: CASSYGALTEAFF. The chain couples TRBV6-5 to TRBJ1-1; possibly TRBD1 for D (5 bases). CDR1 MNHEY and CDR2 SVGAGI come from the germline V gene. The CDR3 totals 13 residues. Trimming removed 2 bases at V and 4 bases at J, with 8 bases between.

The V call is TRBV19, the J call TRBJ2-7, with TRBD2 identical over 9 bases. The CDR3 is 16 amino acids. Trimming removed 1 base from V and 0 bases from J; junction bases left unmatched: 4. The V gene's germline CDR1 is LNHDA and CDR2 SQIVND (reference sequence). CDR3 sequence reads: CASSIGLADSSYEQYF. The CDR3 DNA follows: TGTGCCAGTAGTATAGGACTAGCGGACAGCTCCTACGAGCAGTACTTC.

J is TRBJ2-7 and V is TRBV7-2; 8 bases are a match to TRBD1. The CDR3 runs 17 residues. CDR1 and CDR2 from the germline V gene are SGHTA and FQGNSA. V lost 1 base to trimming and J lost 7 bases; unmatched junction nucleotides: 15. The CDR3 loop reads CASSLGVGGTGTREQYF. For the CDR3, the DNA is TGTGCCAGCAGCTTAGGAGTAGGCGGGACAGGAACGAGGGAGCAGTACTTC.

CDR3 region: CASRSGGGAAYEQYF. The CDR3 region has the DNA TGTGCCAGCAGGTCCGGGGGGGGAGCCGCCTACGAGCAGTACTTC. The J gene is TRBJ2-7, the V gene TRBV27, with 8 bases fitting TRBD2. The germline V gene encodes CDR1 MNHEY and CDR2 SMNVEV (reference sequence). The V gene end was trimmed by 6 bases and the J gene end by 2 bases; junction bases not matched to a gene: 9. This CDR3 is built from 15 residues.

Here the CDR3 DNA reads TGTGCCAGCAGTTACAATACCCAGGGTCTCGGGGAGCAGTACTTC. Translated: CASSYNTQGLGEQYF. The chain recombines TRBV6-6 with TRBJ2-7; a weak D match, TRBD1 (5 bases). The V end was cut by 2 bases, the J end by 7 bases, with 18 bases between. The CDR3 sequence is 15 residues long. The V gene's germline CDR1 is MNHNY and CDR2 SVGAGI (reference sequence).

The chain is built from TRBV4-1 and TRBJ2-2; 8 bases fit TRBD1. In germline, CDR1 is MGHRA, CDR2 YSYEKL. This CDR3 is built from 18 residues. V dropped 4 bases and J dropped 6; count of bases not matched to a gene: 16. As DNA, the CDR3 is TGCGCCAGCAGCCCCCTCACTCATCGGGACAGGCCCCCCGGGGAGCTGTTTTTT. Translation: CASSPLTHRDRPPGELFF.